The 23 T cell receptor beta chains presented below share a single source sample, sequenced in a study of cytomegalovirus exposure and HLA in healthy donors. The assay was immunoSEQ multiplex PCR, and TCRdb's table has in-frame clones only and misses some. The sample consists of 250,000 to 300,000 clones, around 86% of them appearing once. Sequencing was carried out using PBMCs. These receptors were collected from a woman younger than 30 in good health and CMV-seronegative.

The chain carries TRBV28 and TRBJ1-5; weak D call: TRBD1 (6 bases). The CDR3 is 16 residues long. V was clipped by 7 bases and J by 0 bases, with 16 bases between them. Germline V lookup: CDR1 MDHEN, CDR2 SYDVKM. The CDR3 spells CASTLPGTHSNQPQHF. CDR3 nucleotides: TGTGCCAGCACTCTTCCGGGGACACATAGCAATCAGCCCCAGCATTTT.

The CDR3 loop is CASSQPDRGISEAFF. The CDR3, as DNA: TGCGCCAGCAGTCAACCCGACAGGGGGATCTCTGAAGCTTTCTTT. V gene TRBV5-1 combines with J gene TRBJ1-1; 9 bases fit TRBD1. Unmatched junction bases numbered 11, after V lost 5 bases and J lost 6 bases. Germline values: CDR1 SGHRS, CDR2 YFSETQ. The CDR3 loop spans 15 amino acids.

The gene calls are TRBV10-2 and TRBJ2-7; 7 nucleotides agree with TRBD1. The J segment lost 5 bases and the V segment lost 5 bases, leaving 0 bases of the junction unmatched. CDR1 and CDR2 from the germline V gene are WSHSY and SAAADI. This CDR3 contains 11 residues. The CDR3 DNA reads TGCGCCAGCAGTACAGGGGACGAGCAGTACTTC. It yields the protein CASSTGDEQYF.

The V call is TRBV5-1, the J call TRBJ1-5; 9 nucleotides line up with TRBD1. The V gene's germline CDR1 is SGHRS and CDR2 YFSETQ. The CDR3 loop spans 15 amino acids. J gave up 7 bases and V 2 bases, and 7 bases lay outside the gene matches. The CDR3 DNA is TGCGCCAGCAGCTTAGGACAGGGGCCCTTGCAGCCCCAGCATTTT. It encodes CASSLGQGPLQPQHF.

The chain employs TRBV7-3 and TRBJ2-7; 8 bases map to TRBD2. Germline-derived CDR1 and CDR2 are SGHTA and FQGTGA. The CDR3 sequence is 16 residues long. V lost 3 bases, J lost 1 base, and 8 bases stayed unmatched. The CDR3 protein is CASSFSGGRTSYEQYF. As DNA, the CDR3 is TGTGCCAGCAGCTTCAGCGGGGGCCGTACTTCCTACGAGCAGTACTTC.

This clone was seen just once. This sequence joins TRBV2 and TRBJ2-1; 7 bases map to TRBD1. This CDR3 contains 16 residues. CDR1 is SNHLY, CDR2 FYNNEI, per germline. V was pared by 4 bases and J by 0 bases, with 6 bases of the junction left unmatched. CDR3 region: CASSGPGQSSYNEQFF. For the CDR3, the DNA is TGTGCCAGCAGTGGGCCGGGACAGAGCTCCTACAATGAGCAGTTCTTC.

In DNA form, the CDR3 reads TGTGCCAGCAGTTGGGGGGGCCGGAACGAGCAGTACTTC. It translates to CASSWGGRNEQYF. The genes are TRBV6-5 and TRBJ2-7; D is possibly TRBD2 (7 bases). Germline V gene sequence: CDR1 MNHEY, CDR2 SVGAGI. The CDR3 extends over 13 amino acids. Deletions cut 4 bases from V and 5 bases from J, with 12 bases between.

Here the CDR3 reads CASSMQGAQVNEKLFF. The CDR3 bases are TGTGCCAGCAGTATGCAGGGGGCGCAGGTTAATGAAAAACTGTTTTTT. The chain couples TRBV2 to TRBJ1-4; 8 bases line up with TRBD1. The CDR3 is 16 residues long. Unmatched junction bases numbered 9, after V lost 5 bases and J lost 4 bases. The V gene's germline CDR1 is SNHLY and CDR2 FYNNEI.

The chain carries TRBV6-4 and TRBJ2-6, with no clear D. Trimming stripped 0 bases from V and 1 base from J, with 10 bases between. The CDR3 has 17 amino acids. The V gene's germline CDR1 is MRHNA and CDR2 SNTAGT. CDR3 in DNA: TGTGCCAGCAGTGACTCCTCGAGTATGTCTGGGGCCAACGTCCTGACTTTC. As protein: CASSDSSSMSGANVLTF.

The rearrangement links TRBV4-3 to TRBJ1-5; weak D call: TRBD1 (6 bases). The germline CDR1 and CDR2 sequences are LGHNA and YSLEER. The germline V and J ends were trimmed by 2 bases and 4 bases, with 6 bases remaining between them. The CDR3 length is 13 residues. The CDR3 DNA reads TGCGCCAGCAGCCAACAGGGGAATCAGCCCCAGCATTTT. Its protein is CASSQQGNQPQHF.

This clone was picked up one time. V and J are TRBV2 and TRBJ2-2; 11 bases are a match to TRBD1. The CDR3 has 15 amino acids. V lost 2 bases and J lost 6; bases outside the gene matches: 2. Germline CDR1 SNHLY, CDR2 FYNNEI. The CDR3 coding sequence is TGTGCCAGCAGTGAAAGGGACAGGGGGGCCGGGGAGCTGTTTTTT. This gives the protein CASSERDRGAGELFF. Full variable domain (missing parts from reference TRBV2 and TRBJ2-2): EPEVTQTPSHQVTQMGQEVILRCVPISNHLYFYWYRQILGQKVEFLVSFYNNEISEKSEIFDDQFSVERPDGSNFTLKIRSTKLEDSAMYFCASSERDRGAGELFFGEGSRLTVL.

The V gene is TRBV10-3, the J gene TRBJ2-7; TRBD1 matches at 10 bases. This CDR3 region has 14 residues. CDR1 ENHRY and CDR2 SYGVKD come from the germline V gene. V lost 8 bases and J lost 2; bases outside the gene matches: 6. For the CDR3, the DNA is TGTGCCATCCGTCCGGGACAGGGGACCTACGAGCAGTACTTC. It encodes CAIRPGQGTYEQYF.

The chain employs TRBV28 and TRBJ2-7, with TRBD2 as a possible D gene (5 bases). Trimming removed 6 bases from V and 4 bases from J, with 19 bases in between. This CDR3 contains 15 residues. The germline CDR1 and CDR2 sequences are MDHEN and SYDVKM. In DNA, the CDR3 is TGTGCCAGCAGGTCCCCTGGCGGACTTATTTACGAGCAGTACTTC. Amino acid sequence: CASRSPGGLIYEQYF.

The chain recombines TRBV4-3 with TRBJ1-1; D may be TRBD1 (5 bases). Trimming stripped 4 bases from V and 1 base from J, with 13 bases between. The CDR3 totals 15 residues. Germline V lookup: CDR1 LGHNA, CDR2 YSLEER. As DNA, the CDR3 is TGCGCCAGCAGCCCCTTCTCTCAGGGGAACACTGAAGCTTTCTTT. Translating gives CASSPFSQGNTEAFF.

The chain couples TRBV4-1 to TRBJ2-1; 12 bases agree with TRBD2. Germline-derived CDR1 and CDR2 are MGHRA and YSYEKL. This CDR3 spans 18 amino acids. V dropped 2 bases and J dropped 2; count of bases not matched to a gene: 7. The CDR3 nucleotides read TGCGCCAGCAGCCAACCGGGGGGACTAGCGGGCCCCTACAATGAGCAGTTCTTC. It codes for CASSQPGGLAGPYNEQFF.

This clone was recorded once. The rearrangement uses TRBV5-6 and TRBJ2-7, with a possible D match to TRBD1 (5 bases). This CDR3 spans 16 amino acids. CDR1 SGHDT and CDR2 YYEEEE come from the germline V gene. V dropped 4 bases and J dropped 1 base, with 18 bases sitting between them. As DNA, the CDR3 is TGTGCCAGCAGCGCAGGTGGGCAGGGCGCGTCCTACGAGCAGTACTTC. Translated: CASSAGGQGASYEQYF.

The chain uses TRBV2 and TRBJ2-7, with D perhaps TRBD2 (6 bases). Trimming left V 6 bases short and J 7 bases short, with 22 bases between. This CDR3 is 15 amino acids long. CDR1 SNHLY and CDR2 FYNNEI come from the germline V gene. The CDR3 DNA reads as TGTGCCAGCAGCAAGCACGAGACTAGATATTGGGAGCAGTACTTC. This translates into CASSKHETRYWEQYF.

The gene calls are TRBV5-6 and TRBJ2-1, with 14 bases fitting TRBD2. From germline, CDR1 is SGHDT and CDR2 YYEEEE. This CDR3 spans 17 amino acids. Losses at the gene ends were 2 bases for V and 3 bases for J; bases not matched to a gene: 4. CDR3 loop: CASSLSGTSGSYNEQFF. Here the CDR3 DNA reads TGTGCCAGCAGCTTATCGGGGACTAGCGGGAGCTACAATGAGCAGTTCTTC. Complete variable domain (other parts from reference TRBV5-6 and TRBJ2-1): DAGVTQSPTHLIKTRGQQVTLRCSPKSGHDTVSWYQQALGQGPQFIFQYYEEEERQRGNFPDRFSGHQFPNYSSELNVNALLLGDSALYLCASSLSGTSGSYNEQFFGPGTRLTVL.

The gene calls are TRBV4-3 and TRBJ1-5; D is unresolved. Germline CDR1 LGHNA, CDR2 YSLEER. The CDR3 consists of 13 residues. Trimming removed 0 bases at V and 3 bases at J, with 3 bases between. CDR3 bases: TGCGCCAGCAGCCAAGATATCAATCAGCCCCAGCATTTT. It codes for CASSQDINQPQHF.

This chain links TRBV27 with TRBJ1-4; D ambiguous. The CDR3 is made up of 18 amino acids. Germline CDR1 MNHEY, CDR2 SMNVEV (reference sequence). The V end was cut by 0 bases, the J end by 0 bases, with 14 bases between. In DNA, the CDR3 is TGTGCCAGCAGTTTATCATCGGGGTATGGGGCAACTAATGAAAAACTGTTTTTT. Translated, it gives CASSLSSGYGATNEKLFF.

The V gene is TRBV4-3, the J gene TRBJ1-5; TRBD1 matches at 8 bases. Germline trimming cut 3 bases from V and 1 base from J; bases unmatched to any gene: 2. Per germline, CDR1 LGHNA and CDR2 YSLEER. The CDR3 runs 15 residues. CDR3 sequence reads: CASSQDRESNQPQHF. In DNA, the CDR3 is TGCGCCAGCAGCCAGGACAGGGAAAGCAATCAGCCCCAGCATTTT.

V and J are TRBV7-2 and TRBJ1-2; unclear D gene. This CDR3 comprises 12 residues. The ends were cut back, 2 bases at V and 10 bases at J, with 11 bases in the middle. Germline loops: CDR1 SGHTA, CDR2 FQGNSA. In nucleotides, the CDR3 is TGTGCCAGCAGCTTAATGCGAGCGGCCTACACCTTC. Translation: CASSLMRAAYTF.

The J gene is TRBJ1-2, the V gene TRBV9; 8 bases align to TRBD1. The ends lost 4 bases at V and 4 bases at J; junction bases unmatched: 12. CDR1 is SGDLS, CDR2 YYNGEE, per germline. The CDR3 loop spans 16 amino acids. This CDR3 is CASSPREDRDFYGYTF. In DNA form, the CDR3 reads TGTGCCAGCAGCCCCAGGGAGGACAGGGATTTCTATGGCTACACCTTC.